A single sample is the source of the 27 T cell receptor beta chains below, sequenced in a study of shared clonotypes between healthy human individuals. Libraries were prepared by immunoSEQ multiplex PCR; TCRdb keeps only in-frame clonotypes and omits some of them. The table lists about 980,000 clones, 60% to 85% of them singletons, with around 1.4% in the top ten. The sequenced sample consisted of memory CD4+ T cells sorted from blood. Subset indicated: CD45RA-negative fraction. Source of these receptors: a man younger than 35 in good health.

This clone has more than one count but fewer than ten. The V and J genes are TRBV14 and TRBJ1-6, with a tentative D call TRBD1 (5 bases). In germline, CDR1 is SGHDN, CDR2 FVKESK. The CDR3 is 14 residues long. V lost 1 base and J lost 10, with 11 bases in between. The CDR3 is CASSQVGGGSPLHF. DNA of the CDR3: TGTGCCAGCAGCCAAGTGGGGGGTGGATCACCCCTCCACTTT.

This clone was recorded only once. The chain links TRBV5-4 to TRBJ2-2, with TRBD2 identical over 9 bases. The CDR3 runs 16 residues. Germline CDR1 and CDR2: SGHNT and YYREEE (reference sequence). Trimming cost V 2 bases and J 4 bases; bases outside gene matches: 6. The CDR3 nucleotides read TGTGCCAGCAGCTTTAGCGGGAGAGCCTTCACCGGGGAGCTGTTTTTT. This encodes CASSFSGRAFTGELFF. Looking up the rest from reference TRBV5-4 and TRBJ2-2 gives the full variable domain: ETGVTQSPTHLIKTRGQQVTLRCSSQSGHNTVSWYQQALGQGPQFIFQYYREEENGRGNFPPRFSGLQFPNYSSELNVNALELDDSALYLCASSFSGRAFTGELFFGEGSRLTVL.

This chain links TRBV9 with TRBJ2-1, with TRBD1 as a possible D gene (5 bases). V was shortened by 1 base and J by 5 bases, with 16 bases between the two germline ends. From germline, CDR1 is SGDLS and CDR2 YYNGEE. CDR3 length: 16 residues. In nucleotides, the CDR3 is TGTGCCAGCAGCGTACAAGGGGTTCAAGGACACAATGAGCAGTTCTTC. This gives the protein CASSVQGVQGHNEQFF.

The chain joins TRBV13 to TRBJ1-6; D remains ambiguous. This CDR3 is 13 amino acids long. Trimming stripped 6 bases from V and 7 bases from J, with 10 bases between. The germline V gene encodes CDR1 PRHDT and CDR2 FYEKMQ (reference sequence). CDR3 region: CASRGDANSPLHF. As DNA, the CDR3 is TGTGCCAGCAGGGGAGACGCGAATTCACCCCTCCACTTT. Full variable domain (rest looked up from reference TRBV13 and TRBJ1-6): AAGVIQSPRHLIKEKRETATLKCYPIPRHDTVYWYQQGPGQDPQFLISFYEKMQSDKGSIPDRFSAQQFSDYHSELNMSSLELGDSALYFCASRGDANSPLHFGNGTRLTVT.

The V and J genes are TRBV2 and TRBJ2-7; 8 bases are a match to TRBD1. The CDR3 is 15 amino acids. The germline V gene has CDR1 SNHLY and CDR2 FYNNEI. V shed 6 bases, J shed 4 bases, and the junction held 11 bases outside the gene matches. The CDR3 here is CASSTNQGASYEQYF. The CDR3 region has the DNA TGTGCCAGCAGCACAAACCAGGGGGCCAGTTACGAGCAGTACTTC.

The chain carries TRBV5-1 and TRBJ2-1; D is undetermined. Looked up from germline, CDR1 is SGHRS and CDR2 is YFSETQ. The CDR3 runs 12 residues. V lost 2 bases and J lost 12, with 12 bases in between. CDR3 coding DNA: TGCGCCAGCAGCTTTGAGGCTTTGGGGCAGTTCTTC. Protein product: CASSFEALGQFF.

This clone was observed once. The chain couples TRBV5-8 to TRBJ1-1; no firm D call. The germline V and J ends were trimmed by 0 bases and 2 bases, with 11 bases remaining between them. CDR3 length: 15 amino acids. Germline-derived CDR1 and CDR2 are SGHTS and YDEGEE. CDR3 in amino acids: CASSLAGTVNTEAFF. CDR3 nucleotides: TGTGCCAGCAGCTTGGCAGGTACAGTAAACACTGAAGCTTTCTTT.

V is TRBV29-1 and J is TRBJ2-1; 12 bases match TRBD2. This CDR3 comprises 13 residues. Germline CDR1 reads SQVTM; CDR2 reads ANQGSEA. Trimming cost V 7 bases and J 6 bases; bases outside gene matches: 4. In nucleotides, the CDR3 is TGCAGCGGTGGACTAGCGGGAACCAATGAGCAGTTCTTC. This encodes CSGGLAGTNEQFF.

CDR3 loop: CASSSDRRDEQYF. CDR3 coding DNA: TGTGCCAGCAGCTCCGACAGGAGGGACGAGCAGTACTTC. This sequence joins TRBV11-3 and TRBJ2-7; D possibly matches TRBD1 or TRBD2 (6 bases each). Looked up from germline, CDR1 is SGHNT and CDR2 is YENEEA. V shed 4 bases and J shed 5 bases, with 12 bases lying between them. This CDR3 region has 13 residues.

V is TRBV28 and J is TRBJ2-7; D is possibly TRBD1 (5 bases). The CDR3 covers 11 residues. V dropped 10 bases and J dropped 4 bases, with 11 bases sitting between them. Germline assignment: CDR1 MDHEN and CDR2 SYDVKM. CDR3 DNA sequence: TGTGCCACCTTAGGGGTATACGAGCAGTACTTC. Translation gives CATLGVYEQYF.

The chain uses TRBV10-3 and TRBJ1-1; D gene unclear. CDR1 is ENHRY, CDR2 SYGVKD, per germline. Trimming cost V 0 bases and J 3 bases, with 14 bases left between them. The CDR3 consists of 16 residues. The CDR3 loop is CAISESRTAIDTEAFF. In DNA form, the CDR3 reads TGTGCCATCAGTGAGTCTAGGACGGCAATCGACACTGAAGCTTTCTTT.

This clone was picked up a small number of times. CDR3 amino acids: CASSFGGFGAQYF. For the CDR3, the DNA is TGTGCCAGCAGTTTCGGAGGTTTCGGGGCCCAGTACTTC. The chain employs TRBV28 and TRBJ2-5, with D possibly being TRBD2 (5 bases). V was cut by 3 bases and J by 9 bases, with 14 bases left in between. The CDR3 extends over 13 amino acids. CDR1 is MDHEN, CDR2 SYDVKM, per germline. The variable domain in full, completed from reference TRBV28 and TRBJ2-5, reads DVKVTQSSRYLVKRTGEKVFLECVQDMDHENMFWYRQDPGLGLRLIYFSYDVKMKEKGDIPEGYSVSREKKERFSLILESASTNQTSMYLCASSFGGFGAQYFGPGTRLLVL.

Comments on this clone: Other DNA sequences in this specimen translate into the identical CDR3. This chain uses TRBV2 with TRBJ1-2, with D possibly matching TRBD1 (6 bases). The ends were cut back, 6 bases at V and 5 bases at J, with 10 bases in the middle. CDR1 is SNHLY and CDR2 is FYNNEI in the germline V gene. The CDR3 has 12 amino acids. DNA of the CDR3: TGTGCCAGCAGCGGACAGAGATATGGCTACACCTTC. It encodes CASSGQRYGYTF. The whole variable domain, filled in from reference TRBV2 and TRBJ1-2, reads EPEVTQTPSHQVTQMGQEVILRCVPISNHLYFYWYRQILGQKVEFLVSFYNNEISEKSEIFDDQFSVERPDGSNFTLKIRSTKLEDSAMYFCASSGQRYGYTFGSGTRLTVV.

The chain recombines TRBV27 with TRBJ2-3; a weak D match, TRBD1 (5 bases). This CDR3 spans 15 amino acids. CDR1 MNHEY and CDR2 SMNVEV come from the germline V gene (reference sequence). V lost 2 bases and J 9 bases, leaving 18 bases between the germline ends. CDR3 amino acids: CASSLGAGWLETQYF. CDR3 nucleotides: TGTGCCAGCAGTTTAGGGGCAGGGTGGTTAGAGACGCAGTATTTT.

The rearrangement uses TRBV29-1 and TRBJ2-1; D is possibly TRBD1 (5 bases). The CDR3 extends over 14 amino acids. Germline V lookup: CDR1 SQVTM, CDR2 ANQGSEA. V was trimmed by 3 bases and J by 4 bases, leaving 13 bases between them. DNA of the CDR3: TGCAGCGTTGATAGTCTGGGGCGGTACAATGAGCAGTTCTTC. This encodes CSVDSLGRYNEQFF.

The J gene is TRBJ1-2, the V gene TRBV29-1; D unresolved. Germline CDR1 reads SQVTM; CDR2 reads ANQGSEA. Trimming pared 5 bases from V and 4 bases from J, leaving 11 bases between. The CDR3 extends over 12 amino acids. CDR3: CSVLPPFYGYTF. CDR3 coding DNA: TGCAGCGTTCTACCGCCATTCTATGGCTACACCTTC.

V usage is TRBV10-3 and J usage is TRBJ2-5; 10 nucleotides line up with TRBD1. The CDR3 consists of 15 residues. Germline CDR1 is ENHRY and CDR2 is SYGVKD. The junction had 5 bases not matched to a gene; V was cut back by 3 bases and J by 4 bases. The CDR3 loop is CAISDRQGAGETQYF. The CDR3, as DNA: TGTGCCATCAGTGATCGACAGGGGGCTGGAGAGACCCAGTACTTC.

In regard to this clone: Other nucleotide sequences in the sample specify the same CDR3. The chain carries TRBV10-1 and TRBJ2-3, with 10 bases fitting TRBD2. The V gene's germline CDR1 is WNHNN and CDR2 SYGVQD (reference sequence). The CDR3 is 13 amino acids. The CDR3 spells CASSGSGTDTQYF. Here the CDR3 DNA reads TGCGCTTCTAGCGGGAGTGGCACAGATACGCAGTATTTT.

The CDR3, as DNA: TGCGCCAGCAGCTTGGTCCCAGGGGGCGGTCCCGGGGAGCTGTTTTTT. The encoded protein is CASSLVPGGGPGELFF. The chain is built from TRBV5-1 and TRBJ2-2; 8 bases are a match to TRBD1. CDR3 length equals 16 residues. Unmatched junction bases numbered 7, after V lost 0 bases and J lost 6 bases. CDR1 and CDR2 from the germline V gene are SGHRS and YFSETQ.

The chain carries TRBV18 and TRBJ1-6, with D unclear. V was shortened by 3 bases and J by 4 bases, with 7 bases between the two germline ends. The CDR3 covers 14 residues. Germline V CDR1 and CDR2: KGHSH, LQKENI. The CDR3 here is CASSPLGYNSPLHF. DNA of the CDR3: TGTGCCAGCTCACCGCTCGGGTATAATTCACCCCTCCACTTT.

CDR3 coding DNA: TGTGCCAGCAGCTCCTGGGGTAGCGGGAACACAGATACGCAGTATTTT. Protein product: CASSSWGSGNTDTQYF. This chain links TRBV7-8 with TRBJ2-3, with 8 bases lining up with TRBD2. V dropped 4 bases and J dropped 2; count of bases not matched to a gene: 8. CDR1 is SGHVS, CDR2 FQNEAQ, per germline. This CDR3 region has 16 residues.

Ten or more counts support this clone. V usage is TRBV2 and J usage is TRBJ1-4, with 9 bases matching TRBD1. The CDR3 runs 14 residues. Germline loops: CDR1 SNHLY, CDR2 FYNNEI. The V gene end was trimmed by 6 bases and the J gene end by 7 bases; junction bases not matched to a gene: 6. The CDR3 region is CASSPDRGSEKLFF. For the CDR3, the DNA is TGTGCCAGCAGCCCGGACAGGGGAAGTGAAAAACTGTTTTTT.

The chain carries TRBV10-2 and TRBJ2-2; 7 positions agree with TRBD1. Germline V gene lookup returns CDR1 WSHSY and CDR2 SAAADI. After removal of 7 bases from V and 7 bases from J, the junction contained 9 bases not matched to a gene. CDR3 length: 14 amino acids. The CDR3 protein is CASKMTGPNGELFF. In nucleotides, the CDR3 is TGCGCCAGCAAAATGACAGGGCCAAACGGGGAGCTGTTTTTT.

Worth noting for this clone: This may be a read error: a much more frequent sequence differs by one nucleotide. The J gene is TRBJ2-3, the V gene TRBV6-5; tentatively, D is TRBD2 (6 bases). Germline CDR1 and CDR2: MNHEY and SVGAGI. V lost 6 bases and J lost 4, with 8 bases in between. The length of the CDR3 is 12 residues. This CDR3 reads CASSRRADTQYF. CDR3 DNA sequence: TGTGCCAGCAGCCGGAGGGCAGATACGCAGTATTTT.

J is TRBJ1-6 and V is TRBV9, with D possibly matching TRBD1 (5 bases). This CDR3 has 14 amino acids. The V gene lost 7 bases and the J gene lost 7 bases, with 15 bases spanning the gap. Germline V gives CDR1 SGDLS, CDR2 YYNGEE. The CDR3 region has the DNA TGTGCCAGCGCCCCCGGGACGGTAAATTCACCCCTCCACTTT. This translates into CASAPGTVNSPLHF.

The rearrangement joins TRBV7-2 to TRBJ2-3; D is possibly TRBD1 (6 bases). Germline CDR1 SGHTA, CDR2 FQGNSA. Trimming cost V 4 bases and J 3 bases, with 8 bases left between them. CDR3 length: 13 residues. The DNA of the CDR3 is TGTGCCAGCAGCTGGGGACATACAGATACGCAGTATTTT. Protein: CASSWGHTDTQYF.

The gene calls are TRBV30 and TRBJ1-3; the D gene is possibly TRBD1 (6 bases). CDR1 and CDR2 (germline): GTSNPN, SVGIG (reference sequence). This CDR3 has 15 residues. Trimming removed 1 base at V and 2 bases at J, with 12 bases between. The CDR3 nucleotides are TGTGCCTGGAGTGAAAACAGGGTTGCTGGAAACACCATATATTTT. It codes for CAWSENRVAGNTIYF.